This T cell receptor (beta chain) was captured by sequencing in a study of regulatory T cells in long-lasting Graves disease. Study-wide results and caveats: Repertoires from persistent disease leaned toward TRBV28, TRBJ1-2 and TRBJ2-5.

The time point: newly diagnosed GD, antithyroid drugs for less than 3 months. PBMC RNA served as the TCR library source. This clonotype was observed at least ten times. The antigen is unknown. Relying on iRepertoire HTBI primers and Arm-PCR of CDR3 regions, the team built TCR beta libraries. A single record per CDR3 protein comes from TCRdb applying MiXCR to the multiplex PCR reads. Among around 250,000 distinct CDR3 sequences listed, over 20% were seen once. The germline V gene encodes CDR1 LGHNT and CDR2 FRNRAP. Losses at the gene ends were 6 bases for V and 6 bases for J; bases not matched to a gene: 10. The CDR3 extends over 15 amino acids.

The sample here was peripheral blood mononuclear cells (PBMCs), taken at new diagnosis, from a patient treated with antithyroid drugs. This sequence was found in a female donor with Graves disease. The V gene is TRBV12-5, the J gene TRBJ2-1, with 8 bases that match TRBD1. CDR3 nucleotide sequence: TGTGCTAGTGGCACTACGGGACAGGTGCGCAATGAGCAGTTCTTC. This gives the protein CASGTTGQVRNEQFF.